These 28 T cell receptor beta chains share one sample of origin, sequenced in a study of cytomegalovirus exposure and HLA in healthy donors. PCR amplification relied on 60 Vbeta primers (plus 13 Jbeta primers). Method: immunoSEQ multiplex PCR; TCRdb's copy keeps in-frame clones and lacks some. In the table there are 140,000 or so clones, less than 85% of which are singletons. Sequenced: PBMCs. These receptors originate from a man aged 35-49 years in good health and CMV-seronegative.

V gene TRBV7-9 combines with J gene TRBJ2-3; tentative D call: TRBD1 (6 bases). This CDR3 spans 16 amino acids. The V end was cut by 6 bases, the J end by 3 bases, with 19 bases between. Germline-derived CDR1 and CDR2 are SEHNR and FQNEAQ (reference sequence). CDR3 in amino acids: CASSFHRQDLTDTQYF. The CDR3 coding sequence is TGTGCCAGCAGTTTCCATCGACAGGATCTAACAGATACGCAGTATTTT.

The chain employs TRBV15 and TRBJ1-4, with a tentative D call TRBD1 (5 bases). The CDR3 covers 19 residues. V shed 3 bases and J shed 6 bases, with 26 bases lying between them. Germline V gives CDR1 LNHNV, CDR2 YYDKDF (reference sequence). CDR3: CATSRYQITIRVTDEKLFF. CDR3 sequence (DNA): TGTGCCACCAGCAGGTATCAAATCACCATCAGGGTAACGGATGAAAAACTGTTTTTT.

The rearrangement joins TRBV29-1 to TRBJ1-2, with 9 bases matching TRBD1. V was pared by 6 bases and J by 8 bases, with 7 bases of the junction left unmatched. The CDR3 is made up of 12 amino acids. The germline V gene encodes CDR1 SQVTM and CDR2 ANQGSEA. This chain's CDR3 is CSVGDREAGYTF. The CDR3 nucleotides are TGCAGCGTGGGGGACAGGGAGGCCGGCTACACCTTC.

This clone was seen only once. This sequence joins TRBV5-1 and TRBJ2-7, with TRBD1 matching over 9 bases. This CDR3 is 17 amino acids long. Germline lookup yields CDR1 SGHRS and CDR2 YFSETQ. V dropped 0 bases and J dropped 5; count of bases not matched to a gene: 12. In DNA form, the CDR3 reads TGCGCCAGCAGCTTGGCTAGGATGGGACAGGGTAGCCACGAGCAGTACTTC. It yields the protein CASSLARMGQGSHEQYF.

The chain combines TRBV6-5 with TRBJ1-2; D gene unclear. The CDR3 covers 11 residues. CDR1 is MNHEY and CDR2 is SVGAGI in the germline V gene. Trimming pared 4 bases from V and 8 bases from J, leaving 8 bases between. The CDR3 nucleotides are TGTGCCAGCAGTTCGACCGGGGGCTACACCTTC. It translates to CASSSTGGYTF.

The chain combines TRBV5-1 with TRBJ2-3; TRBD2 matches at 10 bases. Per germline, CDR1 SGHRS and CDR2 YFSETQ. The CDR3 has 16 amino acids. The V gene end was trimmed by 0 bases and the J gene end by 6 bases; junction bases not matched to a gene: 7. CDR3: CASSLGTSGSRDTQYF. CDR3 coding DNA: TGCGCCAGCAGCTTGGGGACTAGCGGATCAAGGGATACGCAGTATTTT.

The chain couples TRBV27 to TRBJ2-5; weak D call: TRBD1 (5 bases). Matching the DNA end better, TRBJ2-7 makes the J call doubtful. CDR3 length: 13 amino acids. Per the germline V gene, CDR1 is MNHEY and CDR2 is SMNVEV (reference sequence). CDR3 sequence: CASSPGFGYEQYF. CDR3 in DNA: TGTGCCAGCAGTCCAGGGTTTGGCTACGAGCAGTACTTC.

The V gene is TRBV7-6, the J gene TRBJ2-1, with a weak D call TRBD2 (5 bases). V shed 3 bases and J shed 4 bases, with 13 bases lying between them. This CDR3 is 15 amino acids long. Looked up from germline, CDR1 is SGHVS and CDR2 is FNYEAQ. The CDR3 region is CASSLVGELYNEQFF. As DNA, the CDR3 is TGTGCCAGCAGCTTGGTGGGAGAGCTTTACAATGAGCAGTTCTTC.

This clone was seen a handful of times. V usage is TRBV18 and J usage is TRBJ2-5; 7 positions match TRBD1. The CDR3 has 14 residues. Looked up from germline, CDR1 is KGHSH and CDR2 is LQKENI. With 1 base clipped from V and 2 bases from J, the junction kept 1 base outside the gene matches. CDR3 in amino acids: CASSPQGAQETQYF. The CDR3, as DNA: TGTGCCAGCTCACCACAGGGGGCACAAGAGACCCAGTACTTC. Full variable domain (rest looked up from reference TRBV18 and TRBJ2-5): NAGVMQNPRHLVRRRGQEARLRCSPMKGHSHVYWYRQLPEEGLKFMVYLQKENIIDESGMPKERFSAEFPKEGPSILRIQQVVRGDSAAYFCASSPQGAQETQYFGPGTRLLVL.

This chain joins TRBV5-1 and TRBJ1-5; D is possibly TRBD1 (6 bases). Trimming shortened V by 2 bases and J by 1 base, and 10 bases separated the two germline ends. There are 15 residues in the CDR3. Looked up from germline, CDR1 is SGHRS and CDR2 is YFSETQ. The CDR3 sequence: CASSFEGGSNQPQHF. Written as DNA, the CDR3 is TGCGCCAGCAGCTTTGAAGGGGGAAGCAATCAGCCCCAGCATTTT. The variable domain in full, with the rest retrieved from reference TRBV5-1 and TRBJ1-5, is KAGVTQTPRYLIKTRGQQVTLSCSPISGHRSVSWYQQTPGQGLQFLFEYFSETQRNKGNFPGRFSGRQFSNSRSEMNVSTLELGDSALYLCASSFEGGSNQPQHFGDGTRLSIL.

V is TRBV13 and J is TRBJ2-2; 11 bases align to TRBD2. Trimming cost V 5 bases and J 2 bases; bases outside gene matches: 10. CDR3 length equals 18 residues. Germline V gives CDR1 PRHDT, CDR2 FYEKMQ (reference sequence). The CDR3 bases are TGTGCCAGCAGCGCCACCCCCGGGACTAGCGGAAACACCGGGGAGCTGTTTTTT. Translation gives CASSATPGTSGNTGELFF. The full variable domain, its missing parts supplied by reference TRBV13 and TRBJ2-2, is AAGVIQSPRHLIKEKRETATLKCYPIPRHDTVYWYQQGPGQDPQFLISFYEKMQSDKGSIPDRFSAQQFSDYHSELNMSSLELGDSALYFCASSATPGTSGNTGELFFGEGSRLTVL.

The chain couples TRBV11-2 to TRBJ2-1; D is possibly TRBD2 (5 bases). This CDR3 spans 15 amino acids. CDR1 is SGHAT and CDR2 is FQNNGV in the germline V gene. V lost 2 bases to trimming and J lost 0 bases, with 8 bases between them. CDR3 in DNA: TGTGCCAGCAGCTTATCGGGGAGCTCCTACAATGAGCAGTTCTTC. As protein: CASSLSGSSYNEQFF.

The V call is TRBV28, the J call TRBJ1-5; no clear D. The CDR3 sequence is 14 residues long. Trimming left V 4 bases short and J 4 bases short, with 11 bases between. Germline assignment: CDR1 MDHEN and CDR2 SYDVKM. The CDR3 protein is CASSSPVSNQPQHF. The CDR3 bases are TGTGCCAGCAGTTCTCCAGTATCGAATCAGCCCCAGCATTTT.

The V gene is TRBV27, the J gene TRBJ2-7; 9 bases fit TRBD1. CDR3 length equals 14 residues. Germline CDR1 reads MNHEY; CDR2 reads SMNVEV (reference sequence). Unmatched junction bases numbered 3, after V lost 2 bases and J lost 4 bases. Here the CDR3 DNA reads TGTGCCAGCAGTTTAGGGACAGGGAATTACGAGCAGTACTTC. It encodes CASSLGTGNYEQYF.

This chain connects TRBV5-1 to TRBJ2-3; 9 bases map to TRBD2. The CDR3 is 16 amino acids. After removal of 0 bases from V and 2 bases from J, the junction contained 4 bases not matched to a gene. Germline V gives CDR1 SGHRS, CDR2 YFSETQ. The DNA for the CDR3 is TGCGCCAGCAGCTTGGGCGGGGGGGGGCTCACAGATACGCAGTATTTT. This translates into CASSLGGGGLTDTQYF.

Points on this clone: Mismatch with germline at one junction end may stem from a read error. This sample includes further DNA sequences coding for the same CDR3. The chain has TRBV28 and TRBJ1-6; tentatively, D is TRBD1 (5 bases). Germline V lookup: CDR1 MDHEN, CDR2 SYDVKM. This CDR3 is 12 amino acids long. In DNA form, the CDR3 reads TGTGCCAGCAACAGGAATAATTCCCCCCTCCACTTT. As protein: CASNRNNSPLHF.

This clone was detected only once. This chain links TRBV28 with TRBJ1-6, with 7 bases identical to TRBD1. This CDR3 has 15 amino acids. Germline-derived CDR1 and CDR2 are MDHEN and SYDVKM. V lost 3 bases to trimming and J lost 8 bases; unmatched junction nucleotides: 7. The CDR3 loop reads CASSLGRGLYSPLHF. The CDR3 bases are TGTGCCAGCAGTTTGGGCAGGGGGTTATATTCACCCCTCCACTTT.

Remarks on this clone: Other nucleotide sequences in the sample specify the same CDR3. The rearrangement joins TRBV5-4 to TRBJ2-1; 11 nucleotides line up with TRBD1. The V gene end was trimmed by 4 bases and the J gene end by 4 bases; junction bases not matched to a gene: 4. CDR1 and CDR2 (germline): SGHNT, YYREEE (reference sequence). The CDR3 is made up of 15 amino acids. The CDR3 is CASSSGTGGYNEQFF. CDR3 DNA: TGTGCCAGCAGCAGCGGGACAGGGGGGTACAATGAGCAGTTCTTC.

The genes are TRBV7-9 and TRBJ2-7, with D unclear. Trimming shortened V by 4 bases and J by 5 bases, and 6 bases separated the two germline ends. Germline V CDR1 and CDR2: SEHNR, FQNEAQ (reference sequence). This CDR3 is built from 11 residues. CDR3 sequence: CASSSRDEQYF. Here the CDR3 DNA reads TGTGCCAGCAGCTCCCGAGACGAGCAGTACTTC.

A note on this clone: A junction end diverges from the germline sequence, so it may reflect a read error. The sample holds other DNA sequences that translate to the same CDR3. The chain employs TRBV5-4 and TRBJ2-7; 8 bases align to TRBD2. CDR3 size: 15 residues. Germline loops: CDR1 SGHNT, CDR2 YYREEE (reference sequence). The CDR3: CASSLYPGGAYEQYF. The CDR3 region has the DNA TGTGCTAGCAGCTTGTATCCCGGGGGGGCCTACGAGCAGTACTTC.

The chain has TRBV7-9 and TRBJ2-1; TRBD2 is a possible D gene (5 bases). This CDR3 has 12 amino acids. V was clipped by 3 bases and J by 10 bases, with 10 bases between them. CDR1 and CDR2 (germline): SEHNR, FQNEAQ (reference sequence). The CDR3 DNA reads TGTGCCAGCAGCTTCGAGGGAGAAGAGCAGTTCTTC. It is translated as CASSFEGEEQFF.

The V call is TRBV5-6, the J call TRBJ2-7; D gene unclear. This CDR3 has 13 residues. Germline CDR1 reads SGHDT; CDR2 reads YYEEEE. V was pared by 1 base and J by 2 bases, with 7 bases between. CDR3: CASSLSYAYEQYF. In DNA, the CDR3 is TGTGCCAGCAGCTTGTCCTACGCCTACGAGCAGTACTTC. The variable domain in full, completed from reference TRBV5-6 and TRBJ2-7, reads DAGVTQSPTHLIKTRGQQVTLRCSPKSGHDTVSWYQQALGQGPQFIFQYYEEEERQRGNFPDRFSGHQFPNYSSELNVNALLLGDSALYLCASSLSYAYEQYFGPGTRLTVT.

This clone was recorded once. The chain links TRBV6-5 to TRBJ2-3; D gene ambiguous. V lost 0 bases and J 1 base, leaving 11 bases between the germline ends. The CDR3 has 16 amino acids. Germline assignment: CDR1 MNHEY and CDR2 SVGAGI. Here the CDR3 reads CASSYSGPGGTDTQYF. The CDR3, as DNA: TGTGCCAGCAGTTACTCTGGGCCAGGCGGCACAGATACGCAGTATTTT.

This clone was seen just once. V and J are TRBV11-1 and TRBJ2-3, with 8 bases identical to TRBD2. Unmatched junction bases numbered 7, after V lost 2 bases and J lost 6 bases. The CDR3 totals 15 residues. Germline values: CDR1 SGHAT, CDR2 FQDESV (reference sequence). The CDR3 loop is CASSLTGTSGDTQYF. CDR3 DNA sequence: TGTGCCAGCAGCTTAACCGGGACTAGTGGGGATACGCAGTATTTT.

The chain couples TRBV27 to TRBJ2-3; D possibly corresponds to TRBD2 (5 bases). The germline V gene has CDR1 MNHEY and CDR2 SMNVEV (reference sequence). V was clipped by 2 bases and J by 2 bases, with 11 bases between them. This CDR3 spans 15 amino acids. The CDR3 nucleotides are TGTGCCAGCAGTTTAAGGCTAGCAGCCACAGATACGCAGTATTTT. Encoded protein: CASSLRLAATDTQYF.

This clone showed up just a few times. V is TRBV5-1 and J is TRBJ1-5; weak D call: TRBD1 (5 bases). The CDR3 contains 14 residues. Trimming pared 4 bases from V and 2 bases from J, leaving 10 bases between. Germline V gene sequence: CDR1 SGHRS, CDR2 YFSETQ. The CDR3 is CASSTGEGNQPQHF. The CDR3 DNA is TGCGCCAGCAGCACGGGGGAAGGCAATCAGCCCCAGCATTTT.

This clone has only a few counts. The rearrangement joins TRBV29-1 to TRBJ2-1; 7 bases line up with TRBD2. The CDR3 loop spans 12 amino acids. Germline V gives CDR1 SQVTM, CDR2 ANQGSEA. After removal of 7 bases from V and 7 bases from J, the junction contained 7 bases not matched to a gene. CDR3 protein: CSAGGGPNEQFF. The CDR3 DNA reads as TGCAGCGCTGGCGGGGGACCTAATGAGCAGTTCTTC.

CDR3 nucleotide sequence: TGTGCCAGCACCCAGCGGGTGGGGACAGACTATGGCTACACCTTC. This sequence encodes CASTQRVGTDYGYTF. The chain is built from TRBV6-6 and TRBJ1-2, with TRBD1 matching 7 bases. This CDR3 has 15 amino acids. CDR1 MNHNY and CDR2 SVGAGI come from the germline V gene (reference sequence). Germline trimming cut 7 bases from V and 3 bases from J; bases unmatched to any gene: 11.